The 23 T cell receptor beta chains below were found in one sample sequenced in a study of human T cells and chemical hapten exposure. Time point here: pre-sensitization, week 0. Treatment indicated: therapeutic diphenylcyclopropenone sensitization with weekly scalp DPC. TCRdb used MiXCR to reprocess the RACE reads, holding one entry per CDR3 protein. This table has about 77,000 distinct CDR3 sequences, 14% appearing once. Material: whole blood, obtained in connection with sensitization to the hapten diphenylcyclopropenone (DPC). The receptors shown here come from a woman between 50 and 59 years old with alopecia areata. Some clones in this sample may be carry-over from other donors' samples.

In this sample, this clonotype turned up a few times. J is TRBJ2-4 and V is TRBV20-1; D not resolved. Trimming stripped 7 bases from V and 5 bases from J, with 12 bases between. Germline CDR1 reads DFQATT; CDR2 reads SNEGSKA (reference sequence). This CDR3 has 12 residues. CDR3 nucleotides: TGCAGTGTCCAGGAGATCCAAAACATTCAGTACTTC. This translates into CSVQEIQNIQYF.

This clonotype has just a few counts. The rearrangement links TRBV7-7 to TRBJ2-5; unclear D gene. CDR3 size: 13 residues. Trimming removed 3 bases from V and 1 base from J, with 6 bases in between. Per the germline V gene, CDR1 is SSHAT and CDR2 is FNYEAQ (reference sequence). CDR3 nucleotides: TGTGCCAGCAGCTTGGGGTTCCAAGAGACCCAGTACTTC. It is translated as CASSLGFQETQYF.

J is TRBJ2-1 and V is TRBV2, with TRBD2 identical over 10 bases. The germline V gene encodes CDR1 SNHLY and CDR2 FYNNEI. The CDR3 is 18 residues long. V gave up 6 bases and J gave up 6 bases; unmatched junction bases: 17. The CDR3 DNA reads TGTGCCAGCAGGAACATCCTAACCCCTAGCGGGAGCCCCAATGAGCAGTTCTTC. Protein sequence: CASRNILTPSGSPNEQFF.

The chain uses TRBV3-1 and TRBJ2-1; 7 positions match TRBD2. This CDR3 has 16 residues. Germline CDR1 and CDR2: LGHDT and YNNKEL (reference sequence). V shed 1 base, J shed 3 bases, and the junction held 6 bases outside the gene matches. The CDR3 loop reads CASSQGPGGIYNEQFF. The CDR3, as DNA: TGTGCCAGCAGCCAAGGGCCGGGAGGAATCTACAATGAGCAGTTCTTC.

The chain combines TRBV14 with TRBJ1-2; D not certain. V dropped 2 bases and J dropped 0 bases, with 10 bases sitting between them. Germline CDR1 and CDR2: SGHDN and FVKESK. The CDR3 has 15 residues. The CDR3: CASSQRASANYGYTF. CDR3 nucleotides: TGTGCCAGCAGCCAAAGAGCGAGTGCTAACTATGGCTACACCTTC.

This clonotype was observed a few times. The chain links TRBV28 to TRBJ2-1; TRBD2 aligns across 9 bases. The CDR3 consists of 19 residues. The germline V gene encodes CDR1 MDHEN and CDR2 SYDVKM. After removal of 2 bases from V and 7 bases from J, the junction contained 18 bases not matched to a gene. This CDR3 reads CASSLPSSAGGIPFNEQFF. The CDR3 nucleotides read TGTGCCAGCAGTTTACCGAGTTCCGCGGGAGGGATTCCCTTTAATGAGCAGTTCTTC.

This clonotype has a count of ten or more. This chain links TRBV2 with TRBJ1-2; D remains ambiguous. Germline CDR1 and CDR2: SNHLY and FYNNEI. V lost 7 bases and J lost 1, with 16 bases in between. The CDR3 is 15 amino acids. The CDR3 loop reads CASTLQSAVNYGYTF. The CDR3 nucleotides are TGTGCCAGCACTCTACAGTCTGCCGTTAACTATGGCTACACCTTC. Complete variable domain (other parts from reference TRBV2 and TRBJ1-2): EPEVTQTPSHQVTQMGQEVILRCVPISNHLYFYWYRQILGQKVEFLVSFYNNEISEKSEIFDDQFSVERPDGSNFTLKIRSTKLEDSAMYFCASTLQSAVNYGYTFGSGTRLTVV.

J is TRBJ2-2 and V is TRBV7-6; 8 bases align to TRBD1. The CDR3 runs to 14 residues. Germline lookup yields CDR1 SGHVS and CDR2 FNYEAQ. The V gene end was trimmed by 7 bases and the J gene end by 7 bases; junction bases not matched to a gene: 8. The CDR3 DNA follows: TGTGCCAGCACCCTGGACAGGGCGCTCGGGGAGCTGTTTTTT. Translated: CASTLDRALGELFF.

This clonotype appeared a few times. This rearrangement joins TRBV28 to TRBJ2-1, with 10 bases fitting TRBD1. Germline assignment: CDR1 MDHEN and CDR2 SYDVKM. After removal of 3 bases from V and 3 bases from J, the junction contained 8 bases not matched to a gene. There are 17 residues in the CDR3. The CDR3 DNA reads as TGTGCCAGCAGTTTCCTCTCGGGACAGGGGCGCTACAATGAGCAGTTCTTC. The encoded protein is CASSFLSGQGRYNEQFF.

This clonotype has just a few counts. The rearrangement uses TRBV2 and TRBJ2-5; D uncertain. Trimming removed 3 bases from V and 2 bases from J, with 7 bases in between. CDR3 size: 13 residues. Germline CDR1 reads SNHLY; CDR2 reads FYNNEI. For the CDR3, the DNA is TGTGCCAGCAGTGACGGGCGGCAAGAGACCCAGTACTTC. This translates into CASSDGRQETQYF.

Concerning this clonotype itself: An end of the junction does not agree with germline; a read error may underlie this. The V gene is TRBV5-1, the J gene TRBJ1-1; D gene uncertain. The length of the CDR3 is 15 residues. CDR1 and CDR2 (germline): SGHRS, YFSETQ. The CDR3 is CASSLTLSGNAEAFF. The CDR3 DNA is TGCGCCAGCAGCTTGACGCTTTCGGGGAACGCTGAAGCTTTCTTT.

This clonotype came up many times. The CDR3 sequence is CSVGQTINSPLHF. CDR3 DNA sequence: TGCAGCGTTGGACAGACTATTAATTCACCCCTCCACTTT. The chain couples TRBV29-1 to TRBJ1-6, with D perhaps matching TRBD1 (5 bases). Germline V lookup: CDR1 SQVTM, CDR2 ANQGSEA. Trimming took off 4 bases at V and 6 bases at J, with 10 bases between the two ends. There are 13 residues in the CDR3.

CDR3 nucleotide sequence: TGTGCCAGCAGTGTACCTAGCGGGGTCAACACCGGGGAGCTGTTTTTT. Encoded protein: CASSVPSGVNTGELFF. J is TRBJ2-2 and V is TRBV25-1, with 9 bases matching TRBD2. After removal of 4 bases from V and 2 bases from J, the junction contained 5 bases not matched to a gene. Germline CDR1 reads MGHDK; CDR2 reads SYGVNS. The CDR3 consists of 16 residues.

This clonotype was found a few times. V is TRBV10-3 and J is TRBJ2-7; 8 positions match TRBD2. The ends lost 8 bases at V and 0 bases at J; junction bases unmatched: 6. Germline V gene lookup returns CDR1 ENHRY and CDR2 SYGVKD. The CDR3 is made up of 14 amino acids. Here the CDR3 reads CAIRTAGASYEQYF. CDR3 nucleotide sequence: TGTGCCATCCGTACAGCGGGGGCCTCCTACGAGCAGTACTTC.

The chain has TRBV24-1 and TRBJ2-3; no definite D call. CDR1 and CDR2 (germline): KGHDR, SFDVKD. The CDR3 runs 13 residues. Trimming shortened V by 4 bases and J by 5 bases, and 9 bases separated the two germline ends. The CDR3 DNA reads TGTGCCACCAGTGAGAACCCTAAAGATACGCAGTATTTT. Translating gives CATSENPKDTQYF.

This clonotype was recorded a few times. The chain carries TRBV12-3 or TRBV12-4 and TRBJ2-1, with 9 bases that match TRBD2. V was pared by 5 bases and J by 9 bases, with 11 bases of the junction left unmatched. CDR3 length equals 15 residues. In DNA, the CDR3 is TGTGCCAGCAGTCCCCGGACTAGCGTAATCGGTGAGCAGTTCTTC. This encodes CASSPRTSVIGEQFF.

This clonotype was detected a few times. CDR3 sequence (DNA): TGTGCCAGCAGCTTGCTCGGTGGCACGTCCGGGGAGCTGTTTTTT. This codes for CASSLLGGTSGELFF. This chain uses TRBV11-3 with TRBJ2-2; D gene unclear. The germline V gene encodes CDR1 SGHNT and CDR2 YENEEA. Trimming took 3 bases from V and 6 from J, leaving 14 bases between them. This CDR3 is built from 15 residues.

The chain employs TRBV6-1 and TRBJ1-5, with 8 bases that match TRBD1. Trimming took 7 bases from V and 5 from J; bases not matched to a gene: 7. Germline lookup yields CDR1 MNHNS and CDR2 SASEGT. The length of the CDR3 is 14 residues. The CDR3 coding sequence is TGTGCCAGCACCGGAGGACAGGGCGATCAGCCCCAGCATTTT. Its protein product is CASTGGQGDQPQHF.

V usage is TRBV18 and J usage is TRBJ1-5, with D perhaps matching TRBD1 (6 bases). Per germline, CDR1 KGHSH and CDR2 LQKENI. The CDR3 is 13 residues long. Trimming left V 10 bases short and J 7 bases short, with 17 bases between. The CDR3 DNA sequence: TGTGCCACCTCCCAGGGGTTAGACCAGCCCCAGCATTTT. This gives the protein CATSQGLDQPQHF.

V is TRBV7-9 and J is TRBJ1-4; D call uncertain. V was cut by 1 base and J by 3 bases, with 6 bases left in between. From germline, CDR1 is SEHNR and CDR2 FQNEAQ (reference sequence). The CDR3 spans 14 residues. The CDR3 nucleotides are TGTGCCAGCAGCTTAGGGGCCTCTAATGAAAAACTGTTTTTT. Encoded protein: CASSLGASNEKLFF.

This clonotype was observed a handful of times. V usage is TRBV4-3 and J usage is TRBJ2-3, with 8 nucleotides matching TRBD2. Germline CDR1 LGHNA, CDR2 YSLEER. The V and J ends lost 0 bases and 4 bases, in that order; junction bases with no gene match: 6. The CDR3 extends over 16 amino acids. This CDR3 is CASSQDQAGVADTQYF. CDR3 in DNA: TGCGCCAGCAGCCAAGATCAAGCGGGAGTCGCAGATACGCAGTATTTT.

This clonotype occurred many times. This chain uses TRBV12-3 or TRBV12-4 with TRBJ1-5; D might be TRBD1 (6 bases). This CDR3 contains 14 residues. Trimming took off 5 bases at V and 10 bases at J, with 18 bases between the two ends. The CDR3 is CASSRTLTGPPQHF. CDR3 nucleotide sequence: TGTGCCAGCAGTCGGACCCTCACAGGGCCTCCCCAGCATTTT.

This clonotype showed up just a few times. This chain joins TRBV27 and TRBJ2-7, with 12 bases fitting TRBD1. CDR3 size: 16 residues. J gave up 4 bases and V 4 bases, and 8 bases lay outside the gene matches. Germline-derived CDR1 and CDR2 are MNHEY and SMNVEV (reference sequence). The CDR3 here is CASSSVPGQGAYEQYF. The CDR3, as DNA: TGTGCCAGCAGTTCAGTCCCGGGACAGGGGGCTTACGAGCAGTACTTC.